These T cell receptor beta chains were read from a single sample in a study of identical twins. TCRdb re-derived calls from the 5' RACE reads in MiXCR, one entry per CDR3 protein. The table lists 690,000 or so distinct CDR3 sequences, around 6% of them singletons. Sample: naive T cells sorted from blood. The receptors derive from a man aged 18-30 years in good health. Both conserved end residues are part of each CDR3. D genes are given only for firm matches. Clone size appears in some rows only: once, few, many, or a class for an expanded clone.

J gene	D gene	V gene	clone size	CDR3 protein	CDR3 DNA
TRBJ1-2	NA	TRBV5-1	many	CASSLSNNYGYTF	TGCGCCAGCAGCTTGTCTAACAACTATGGCTACACCTTC
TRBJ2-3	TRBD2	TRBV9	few	CASSAHHGALGTSGSLSTQYF	TGTGCCAGCAGCGCCCACCACGGGGCCTTAGGGACTAGCGGGAGCCTCTCTACGCAGTATTTT
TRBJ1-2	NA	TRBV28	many	CASYAQDVYGYTF	TGTGCCAGCTACGCACAGGACGTCTATGGCTACACCTTC
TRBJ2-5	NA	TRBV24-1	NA	CATSVGGVETQYF	TGTGCCACCAGTGTTGGGGGAGTGGAGACCCAGTACTTC
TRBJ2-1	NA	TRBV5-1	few	CASSYRDTTEQFF	TGCGCCAGCAGCTACCGGGACACAACAGAGCAGTTCTTC
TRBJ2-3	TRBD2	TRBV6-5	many	CASSYESGSGTTDTQYF	TGTGCCAGCAGTTACGAGAGCGGGAGCGGTACGACAGATACGCAGTATTTT
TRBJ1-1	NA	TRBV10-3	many	CAVGPPPGMNTEAFF	TGTGCCGTTGGACCGCCACCGGGGATGAACACTGAAGCTTTCTTT
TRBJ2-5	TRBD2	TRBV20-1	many	CSATGTSGGETQYF	TGCAGTGCAACCGGGACTAGCGGTGGAGAGACCCAGTACTTC
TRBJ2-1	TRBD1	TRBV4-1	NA	CASSDRDRPRGEQFF	TGCGCCAGCAGCGACCGGGACAGGCCGCGGGGTGAGCAGTTCTTC
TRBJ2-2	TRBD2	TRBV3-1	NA	CASSPSGRAQNTGELFF	TGTGCCAGCAGCCCTAGCGGGAGGGCCCAGAACACCGGGGAGCTGTTTTTT
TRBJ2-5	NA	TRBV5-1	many	CASSFGRKETQYF	TGCGCCAGCAGTTTCGGCAGGAAAGAGACCCAGTACTTC
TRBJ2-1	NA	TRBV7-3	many	CASSSGVWNEQFF	TGTGCCAGCAGCTCGGGAGTTTGGAATGAGCAGTTCTTC
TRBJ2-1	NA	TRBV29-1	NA	CSVEPRGDEQFF	TGCAGCGTTGAACCCAGGGGCGATGAGCAGTTCTTC
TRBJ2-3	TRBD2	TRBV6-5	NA	CASSYTSGREDTQYF	TGTGCCAGCAGTTACACTAGCGGGAGGGAAGATACGCAGTATTTT
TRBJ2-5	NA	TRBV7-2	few	CASSLGPPRGRETQYF	TGTGCCAGCAGCTTGGGACCCCCAAGGGGTCGGGAGACCCAGTACTTC
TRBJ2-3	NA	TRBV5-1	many	CASSFNDGRTDTQYF	TGCGCCAGCAGCTTTAATGACGGACGCACAGATACGCAGTATTTT
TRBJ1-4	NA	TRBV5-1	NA	CASSTLTIGGKEKLFF	TGCGCCAGCAGCACCCTGACAATCGGGGGTAAGGAAAAACTGTTTTTT
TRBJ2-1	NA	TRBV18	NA	CASSPAARSSYNEQFF	TGTGCCAGCTCCCCGGCGGCCAGGAGCTCCTACAATGAGCAGTTCTTC
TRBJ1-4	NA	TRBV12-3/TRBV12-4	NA	CASSLGEGSNEKLFF	TGTGCCAGCAGTTTGGGAGAGGGCTCGAATGAAAAACTGTTTTTT
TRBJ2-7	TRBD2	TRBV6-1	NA	CATNAREHRYEQYF	TGTGCCACCAATGCGCGGGAGCACAGATACGAGCAGTACTTC
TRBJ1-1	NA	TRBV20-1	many	CSALPTANTEAFF	TGCAGTGCTCTCCCGACAGCCAACACTGAAGCTTTCTTT
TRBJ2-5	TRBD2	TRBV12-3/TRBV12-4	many	CASSTTPGTSGRWDQETQYF	TGTGCCAGCAGTACTACCCCCGGGACTAGCGGGAGATGGGATCAAGAGACCCAGTACTTC
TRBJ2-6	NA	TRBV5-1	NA	CASSLDRAPGSGANVLTF	TGCGCCAGCAGCTTGGACCGGGCCCCCGGCTCTGGGGCCAACGTCCTGACTTTC
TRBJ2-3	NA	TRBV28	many	CASSSLAVSTDTQYF	TGTGCCAGCAGCTCCTTAGCGGTTAGCACAGATACGCAGTATTTT
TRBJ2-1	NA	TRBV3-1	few	CASSWIGTHYNEQFF	TGTGCCAGCAGCTGGATCGGGACTCATTACAATGAGCAGTTCTTC
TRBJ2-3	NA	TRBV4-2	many	CASSQEQRSTDTQYF	TGTGCCAGCAGCCAAGAACAGAGGAGCACAGATACGCAGTATTTT
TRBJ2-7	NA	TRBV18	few	CASSPDRQNYEQYF	TGTGCCAGCTCACCGGACAGACAAAACTACGAGCAGTACTTC
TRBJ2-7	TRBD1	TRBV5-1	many	CASSSGQDYEQYF	TGCGCCAGCAGCTCGGGACAGGACTACGAGCAGTACTTC
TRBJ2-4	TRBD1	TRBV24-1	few	CATSASRGDRVYF	TGTGCCACCAGTGCCTCGCGCGGGGACAGGGTCTACTTC
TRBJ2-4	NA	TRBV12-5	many	CASGLSSVGAYF	TGTGCTAGTGGTTTAAGTAGCGTTGGCGCGTACTTC
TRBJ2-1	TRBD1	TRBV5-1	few	CASRNTGANEQFF	TGCGCCAGCAGGAACACAGGGGCGAATGAGCAGTTCTTC
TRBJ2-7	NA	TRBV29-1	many	CSVEGDGKGYEQYF	TGCAGCGTTGAGGGGGACGGAAAGGGGTACGAGCAGTACTTC
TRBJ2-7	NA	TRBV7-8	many	CASSARGDIREQYF	TGTGCCAGCAGCGCCCGTGGGGACATTAGGGAGCAGTACTTC
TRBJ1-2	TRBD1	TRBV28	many	CASSASPGTGGDNGYTF	TGTGCCAGCAGTGCCTCCCCCGGGACAGGGGGCGACAATGGCTACACCTTC
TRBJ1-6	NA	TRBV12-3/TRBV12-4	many	CASSLRGDAGSPLHF	TGTGCCAGCAGTTTAAGGGGCGACGCCGGTTCACCCCTCCACTTT
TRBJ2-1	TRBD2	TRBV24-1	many	CATSDYLAGWDEQFF	TGTGCCACCAGTGATTACCTAGCGGGTTGGGATGAGCAGTTCTTC
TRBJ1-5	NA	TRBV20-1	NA	CSASFLRGQPQHF	TGCAGTGCTAGCTTTTTAAGGGGTCAGCCCCAGCATTTT
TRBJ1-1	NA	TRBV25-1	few	CASRTGLGYTEAFF	TGTGCCAGCCGAACGGGACTAGGATACACTGAAGCTTTCTTT
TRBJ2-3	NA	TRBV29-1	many	CSVVGDTQYF	TGCAGCGTTGTGGGAGATACGCAGTATTTT
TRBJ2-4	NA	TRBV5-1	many	CASSLGSGLAKNIQYF	TGCGCCAGCAGCTTGGGGTCGGGTCTAGCCAAAAACATTCAGTACTTC
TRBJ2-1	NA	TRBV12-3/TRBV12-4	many	CASSPSWVGPNEQFF	TGTGCCAGCAGCCCGAGCTGGGTCGGACCCAATGAGCAGTTCTTC
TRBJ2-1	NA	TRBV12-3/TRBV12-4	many	CASSFAPSSYNEQFF	TGTGCCAGCAGTTTTGCGCCTAGCTCCTACAATGAGCAGTTCTTC
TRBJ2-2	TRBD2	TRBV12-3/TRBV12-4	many	CASSPQGLATTGELFF	TGTGCCAGCAGTCCCCAGGGACTAGCGACCACCGGGGAGCTGTTTTTT
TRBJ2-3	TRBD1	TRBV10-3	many	CASTRDRGTDTQYF	TGTGCCTCCACCCGGGACAGGGGCACAGATACGCAGTATTTT
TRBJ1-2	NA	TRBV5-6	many	CASTRDLYGYTF	TGTGCCAGCACCCGGGACCTCTATGGCTACACCTTC
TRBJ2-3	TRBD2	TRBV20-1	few	CSAIKAGEVVDTQYF	TGCAGTGCTATTAAGGCGGGAGAGGTTGTCGATACGCAGTATTTT
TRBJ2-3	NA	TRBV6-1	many	CAAQDPRRTDTQYF	TGTGCCGCTCAGGACCCGAGACGCACAGATACGCAGTATTTT
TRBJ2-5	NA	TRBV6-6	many	CATQKETQYF	TGTGCCACGCAGAAGGAGACCCAGTACTTC
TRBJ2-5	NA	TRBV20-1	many	CSAGRTLQETQYF	TGCAGTGCTGGCAGGACTCTGCAAGAGACCCAGTACTTC
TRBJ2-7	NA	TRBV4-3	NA	CASSQDFQGRDEQYF	TGCGCCAGCAGCCAAGACTTTCAGGGGAGGGACGAGCAGTACTTC
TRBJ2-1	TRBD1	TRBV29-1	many	CSVAMDRWGNEQFF	TGCAGCGTTGCTATGGACAGGTGGGGCAATGAGCAGTTCTTC
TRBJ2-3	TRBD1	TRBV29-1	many	CSVDWATPDRGRSDTQYF	TGCAGCGTTGATTGGGCAACCCCGGACAGGGGGCGGTCAGATACGCAGTATTTT
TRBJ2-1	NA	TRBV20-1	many	CSARGASDYNEQFF	TGCAGTGCTAGGGGGGCGTCCGACTACAATGAGCAGTTCTTC
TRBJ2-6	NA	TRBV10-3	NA	CAIKIRGGAGANVLTF	TGTGCCATCAAGATCCGGGGTGGCGCCGGGGCCAACGTCCTGACTTTC
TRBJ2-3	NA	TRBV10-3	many	CAISEGSGGEDTQYF	TGTGCCATCAGTGAGGGTAGCGGAGGGGAAGATACGCAGTATTTT
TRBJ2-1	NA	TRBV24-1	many	CATSVADEQFF	TGTGCCACCAGTGTAGCAGATGAGCAGTTCTTC
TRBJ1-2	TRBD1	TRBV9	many	CASSVRDRDPYGYTF	TGTGCCAGCAGCGTCCGGGACAGGGACCCCTATGGCTACACCTTC
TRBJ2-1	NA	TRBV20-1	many	CSARWEQFF	TGCAGTGCTAGATGGGAGCAGTTCTTC
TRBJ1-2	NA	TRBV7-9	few	CASSLGPRNRWGYTF	TGTGCCAGCAGCCTCGGGCCGCGGAATCGGTGGGGCTACACCTTC